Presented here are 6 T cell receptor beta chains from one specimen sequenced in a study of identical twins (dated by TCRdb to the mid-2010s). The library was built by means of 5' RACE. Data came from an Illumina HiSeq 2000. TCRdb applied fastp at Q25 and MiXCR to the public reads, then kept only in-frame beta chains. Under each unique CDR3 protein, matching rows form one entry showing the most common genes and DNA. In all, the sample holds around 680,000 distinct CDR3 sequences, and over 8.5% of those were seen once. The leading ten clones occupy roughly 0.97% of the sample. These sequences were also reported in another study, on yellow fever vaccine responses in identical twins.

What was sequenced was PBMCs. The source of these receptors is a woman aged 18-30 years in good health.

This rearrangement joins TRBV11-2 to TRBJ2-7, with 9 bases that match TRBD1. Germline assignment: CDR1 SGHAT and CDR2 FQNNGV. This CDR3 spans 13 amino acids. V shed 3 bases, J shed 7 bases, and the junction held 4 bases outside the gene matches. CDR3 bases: TGTGCCAGCAGCTTCGTGACAGGGGGGGAGCAGTACTTC. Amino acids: CASSFVTGGEQYF. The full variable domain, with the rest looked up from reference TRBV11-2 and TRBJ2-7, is EAGVAQSPRYKIIEKRQSVAFWCNPISGHATLYWYQQILGQGPKLLIQFQNNGVVDDSQLPKDRFSAERLKGVDSTLKIQPAKLEDSAVYLCASSFVTGGEQYFGPGTRLTVT.

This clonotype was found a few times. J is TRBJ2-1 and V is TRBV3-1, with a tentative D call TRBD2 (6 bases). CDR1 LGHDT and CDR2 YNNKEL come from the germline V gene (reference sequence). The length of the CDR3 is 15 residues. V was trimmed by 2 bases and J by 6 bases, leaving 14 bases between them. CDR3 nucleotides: TGTGCCAGCAGCCAAAGGCGCGGGGAGAGCAATGAGCAGTTCTTC. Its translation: CASSQRRGESNEQFF.

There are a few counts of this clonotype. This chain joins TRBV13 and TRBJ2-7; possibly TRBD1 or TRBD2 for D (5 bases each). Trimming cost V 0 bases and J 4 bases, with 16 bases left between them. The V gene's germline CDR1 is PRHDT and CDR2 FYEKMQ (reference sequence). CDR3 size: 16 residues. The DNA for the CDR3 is TGTGCCAGCAGCTTAGGCCCCCCGGGACGGAAATACGAGCAGTACTTC. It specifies CASSLGPPGRKYEQYF.

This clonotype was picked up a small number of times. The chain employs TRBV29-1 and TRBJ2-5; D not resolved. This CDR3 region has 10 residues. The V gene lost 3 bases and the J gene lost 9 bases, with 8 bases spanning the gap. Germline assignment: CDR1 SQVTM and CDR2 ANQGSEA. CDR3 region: CSVDFQPQYF. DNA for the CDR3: TGCAGCGTTGATTTCCAGCCCCAGTACTTC.

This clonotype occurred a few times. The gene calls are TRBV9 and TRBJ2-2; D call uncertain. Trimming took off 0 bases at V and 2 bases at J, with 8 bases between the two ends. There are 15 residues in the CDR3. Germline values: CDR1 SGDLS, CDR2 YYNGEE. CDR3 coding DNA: TGTGCCAGCAGCGTAGGGCAGACAAACACCGGGGAGCTGTTTTTT. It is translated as CASSVGQTNTGELFF.

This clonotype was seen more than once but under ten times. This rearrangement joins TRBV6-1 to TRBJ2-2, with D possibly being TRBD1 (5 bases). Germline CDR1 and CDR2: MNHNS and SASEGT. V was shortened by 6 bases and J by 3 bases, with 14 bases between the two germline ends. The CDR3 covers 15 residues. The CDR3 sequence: CASRSTATYTGELFF. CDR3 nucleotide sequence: TGTGCCAGCAGATCGACAGCTACTTACACCGGGGAGCTGTTTTTT.